Listed below are T cell receptor beta chains from one sample, sequenced in a study of human thymus T cells. Libraries were prepared by immunoSEQ multiplex PCR; TCRdb keeps only in-frame clonotypes and omits some of them. The sample gives roughly 130,000 clones, around 94% of which show up once; around 0.025% is in the top ten. The specimen was thymus tissue. Receptors originate from a boy younger than two with a congenital heart defect but otherwise immunologically healthy. CDR3s leave out the opening cysteine and the closing phenylalanine or tryptophan. Each record gives: V gene, J gene, CDR3 protein.

V: TRBV6-5
J: TRBJ1-5
CDR3: ASSYSKKGSQPQH

V: TRBV7-2
J: TRBJ2-7
CDR3: ASSPSRLAGAFDPYEQY

V: TRBV7-8
J: TRBJ1-6
CDR3: ASSLAGSPLH

V: TRBV5-1
J: TRBJ2-3
CDR3: ASSFMTGGPGDTQY

V: TRBV4-2
J: TRBJ2-7
CDR3: ASSYAAETGVEQY

V: TRBV5-1
J: TRBJ1-2
CDR3: ASSSRQGSYGYT

V: TRBV5-1
J: TRBJ1-6
CDR3: ASSLANRVNSPLH

V: TRBV5-1
J: TRBJ2-7
CDR3: ASSLSGTGIYYEQY

V: TRBV5-4
J: TRBJ1-5
CDR3: ASSSQPGQPQH

V: TRBV27
J: TRBJ1-6
CDR3: ASRGPLQGPYNSPLH

V: TRBV15
J: TRBJ1-2
CDR3: ATSRDRTHGYT

V: TRBV4-1
J: TRBJ2-3
CDR3: ASSQEFAGAFTDTQY

V: TRBV6-6
J: TRBJ1-2
CDR3: ASTRKQGDYGYT

V: TRBV19
J: TRBJ1-1
CDR3: ASSISGEDTEAF

V: TRBV10-2
J: TRBJ2-1
CDR3: ASKAGGRDNEQF

V: TRBV4-3
J: TRBJ1-1
CDR3: ASSQGTGVPEAF

V: TRBV2
J: TRBJ2-3
CDR3: ASKISGGRTDTQY

V: TRBV6-1
J: TRBJ2-6
CDR3: ASSEQGRQGESGANVLT

V: TRBV6-5
J: TRBJ1-2
CDR3: ASSWPLTGNNYGYT

V: TRBV27
J: TRBJ1-6
CDR3: ASSLRPAGERSSYNSPLH

V: TRBV6-5
J: TRBJ1-1
CDR3: ASSYSTASMNTEAF

V: TRBV6-1
J: TRBJ2-3
CDR3: ASSEHGTGRTDTQY

V: TRBV11-2
J: TRBJ2-3
CDR3: ASSLDPEHRTGGATQY

V: TRBV5-1
J: TRBJ2-5
CDR3: ASSFAGTSGGQRYQETQY

V: TRBV30
J: TRBJ2-1
CDR3: AWSVPLAKNEQF

V: TRBV4-3
J: TRBJ2-5
CDR3: ASSQDYAWTEETQY

V: TRBV7-9
J: TRBJ1-1
CDR3: ASSLGGMNTEAF

V: TRBV27
J: TRBJ2-3
CDR3: ASTSNGGQGADTQY

V: TRBV18
J: TRBJ1-1
CDR3: ASSPKTGGGTEAF

V: TRBV2
J: TRBJ1-1
CDR3: ASSPRRDSEGVMNTEAF

V: TRBV7-2
J: TRBJ2-2
CDR3: ASSFRKPRGNTGELF

V: TRBV11-2
J: TRBJ1-5
CDR3: ASSSGQREVNQPQH

V: TRBV5-1
J: TRBJ2-6
CDR3: ASSPRGWANVLT

V: TRBV27
J: TRBJ1-6
CDR3: ASRGQANSPLH

V: TRBV11-2
J: TRBJ1-5
CDR3: ASSLGQARGSNQPQH

V: TRBV14
J: TRBJ1-1
CDR3: ASSLRRMGLKRMNTEAF

V: TRBV28
J: TRBJ1-5
CDR3: ASSGLPGNQPQH

V: TRBV30
J: TRBJ2-5
CDR3: AWSADRLETQY

V: TRBV15
J: TRBJ1-2
CDR3: ATSRAPGSSSYGYT

V: TRBV15
J: TRBJ1-4
CDR3: ATREGTGVTTNEKLF

V: TRBV6-1
J: TRBJ1-5
CDR3: ASSEGCRSSNQPQH

V: TRBV5-1
J: TRBJ2-4
CDR3: ASSPRWRGGRTKNIQY